Given below is one T cell receptor (beta chain) in context. The antigen it binds to is not known. No base quality information exists; no much larger clone differs at one position. PBMCs were isolated by Ficoll-Paque density gradient centrifugation. This entry comes from a study of T-cell memory formation after mild COVID-19 (dated by TCRdb to 2020 to 2023). The study in broad terms: Most TCR sequence clusters were specific to one of the two donors. T-cell clones expanding and contracting after mild COVID-19 in a couple of donors were tracked by longitudinal TCRalpha and TCRbeta repertoire sequencing. Two young, previously healthy adult volunteers, one female and one male, were included in the cohort. General study outcomes and caveats: Some responding clones were detected in pre-infection memory, suggesting pre-existing cross-reactive memory T cells joined the SARS-CoV-2 response. The second-wave clones that peaked on day 37 were not confirmed to be SARS-CoV-2 specific. Balanced CD4/CD8 phenotypes were observed for clones contracting from day 15 to 85, whereas a bias towards CD4+ was observed for a second wave of clones expanding from day 15 to 37. Contracting CD4+ clones were located mainly in the CM and EM memory subsets, whereas CD8+ clones were found to be enriched in EMRA. The study included only a couple of mild cases, and larger cohorts that include severe cases with pre-infection samples were judged to be necessary.

The CDR3 sequence holds 17 residues, the cysteine and phenylalanine included. Only the CDR3 portion is preserved as DNA: 51 bases, with reading frame beginning at the first base. Taken from the germline V gene, the CDR1 and CDR2 loops are LGHNA and YNFKEQ. The germline ends are 15 bases apart after V is trimmed by 0 bases and J by 2 bases. The run used an Illumina NovaSeq 6000. TCRalpha and TCRbeta cDNA libraries were built by 5'RACE with constant-segment primers, adding sample barcodes and unique molecular identifiers. Trizol reagent was used to extract RNA from every sample. The libraries were amplified in two PCR steps, and the second step added a second sample barcode and Illumina TruSeq adapters. Libraries were sequenced on an Illumina NovaSeq with 2 x 150 bp paired-end reads. The original methods were these. The reads were demultiplexed and collapsed into UMI-guided consensus sequences using migec v1.2.7. With mixcr v2.1.11, UMI consensuses were aligned to TRA and TRB V and J templates and assembled into clonotypes. A clonotype was counted as expanded or contracted only when both edgeR and NoisET called the clonotype significant, with the noise models trained on biological replicates. For edgeR calls, a false discovery rate-adjusted p below 0.01 and a log2 fold-change threshold of 1 were applied. As an exploratory analysis of dynamics, max-normalized trajectories of the 1000 most abundant clonotypes were examined by PCA with hierarchical clustering. Each responding clone was given a CD4 or CD8 phenotype based on the CD4+ and CD8+ repertoires, which had been sequenced separately. TCRdb itself trimmed the public reads at Q25 with fastp, ran MiXCR and retained productive beta chains. Duplicate CDR3 protein sequences are folded into a single record with the most common DNA and genes. The V and J calls and clone size are TCRdb's, not the authors'. The sample has some 210,000 distinct CDR3 sequences on record, around 19% of them singletons. The leading ten clones occupy 2.4% of the sample.

The chain employs TRBV4-2 and TRBJ2-3; the D gene may be TRBD1 or TRBD2, since each aligns over 5 bases. Sequencing was carried out using PBMCs or a T cell subset sorted from them (not recorded which). This sequence originates from an adult woman who had mild COVID-19 (a few samples of this study predate the infection). The sample titles of this study are shuffled in the database, so cell type and time point are left out; the donor was told from shared clones. The CDR3 is CASSQEGTSRVTDTQYF. In nucleotides, the sequence is TGTGCCAGCAGCCAAGAGGGGACCTCTAGGGTCACAGATACGCAGTATTTT.